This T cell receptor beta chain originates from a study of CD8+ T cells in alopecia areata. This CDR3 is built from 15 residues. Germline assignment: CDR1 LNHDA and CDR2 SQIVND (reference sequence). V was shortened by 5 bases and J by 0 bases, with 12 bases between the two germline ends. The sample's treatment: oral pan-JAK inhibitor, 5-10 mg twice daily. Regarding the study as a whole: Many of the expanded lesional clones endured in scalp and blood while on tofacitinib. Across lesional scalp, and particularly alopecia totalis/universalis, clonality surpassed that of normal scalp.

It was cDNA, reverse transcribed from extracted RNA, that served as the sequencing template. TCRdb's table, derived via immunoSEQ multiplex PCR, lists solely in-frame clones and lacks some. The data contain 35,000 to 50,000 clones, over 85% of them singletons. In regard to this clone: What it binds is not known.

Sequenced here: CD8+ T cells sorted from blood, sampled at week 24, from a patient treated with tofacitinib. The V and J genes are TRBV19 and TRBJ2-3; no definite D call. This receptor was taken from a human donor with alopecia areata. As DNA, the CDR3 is TGTGCCAGTAGTCCGGATTATGCTAGCACAGATACGCAGTATTTT. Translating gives CASSPDYASTDTQYF. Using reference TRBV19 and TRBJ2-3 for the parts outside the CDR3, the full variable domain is DGGITQSPKYLFRKEGQNVTLSCEQNLNHDAMYWYRQDPGQGLRLIYYSQIVNDFQKGDIAEGYSVSREKKESFPLTVTSAQKNPTAFYLCASSPDYASTDTQYFGPGTRLTVL.